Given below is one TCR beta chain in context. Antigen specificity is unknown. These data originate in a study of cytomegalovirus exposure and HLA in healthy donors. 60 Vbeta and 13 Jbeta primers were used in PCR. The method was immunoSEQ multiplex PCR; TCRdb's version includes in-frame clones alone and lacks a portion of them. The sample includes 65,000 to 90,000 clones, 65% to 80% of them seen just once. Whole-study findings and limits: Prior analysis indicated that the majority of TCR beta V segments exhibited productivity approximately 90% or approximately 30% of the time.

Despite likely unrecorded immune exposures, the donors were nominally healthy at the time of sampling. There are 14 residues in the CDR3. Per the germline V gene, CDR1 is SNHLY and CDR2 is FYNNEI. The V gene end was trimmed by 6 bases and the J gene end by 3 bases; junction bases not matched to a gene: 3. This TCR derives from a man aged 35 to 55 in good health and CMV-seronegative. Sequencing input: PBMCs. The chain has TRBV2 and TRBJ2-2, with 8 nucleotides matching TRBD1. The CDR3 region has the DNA TGTGCCAGCAGAAGACAGGGGTACACCGGGGAGCTGTTTTTT. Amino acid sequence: CASRRQGYTGELFF.